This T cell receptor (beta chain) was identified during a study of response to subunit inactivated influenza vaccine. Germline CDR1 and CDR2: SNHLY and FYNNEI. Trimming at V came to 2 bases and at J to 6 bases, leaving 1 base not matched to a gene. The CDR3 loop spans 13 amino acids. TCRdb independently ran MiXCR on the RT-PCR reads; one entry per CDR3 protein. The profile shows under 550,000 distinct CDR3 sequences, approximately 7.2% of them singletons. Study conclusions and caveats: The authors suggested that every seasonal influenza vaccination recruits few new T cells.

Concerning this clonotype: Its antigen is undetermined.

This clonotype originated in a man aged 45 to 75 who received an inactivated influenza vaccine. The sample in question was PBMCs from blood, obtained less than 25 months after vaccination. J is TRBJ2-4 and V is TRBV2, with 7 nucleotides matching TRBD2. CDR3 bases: TGTGCCAGCAGTGAAAGGGAGGGAAACATTCAGTACTTC. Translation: CASSEREGNIQYF.